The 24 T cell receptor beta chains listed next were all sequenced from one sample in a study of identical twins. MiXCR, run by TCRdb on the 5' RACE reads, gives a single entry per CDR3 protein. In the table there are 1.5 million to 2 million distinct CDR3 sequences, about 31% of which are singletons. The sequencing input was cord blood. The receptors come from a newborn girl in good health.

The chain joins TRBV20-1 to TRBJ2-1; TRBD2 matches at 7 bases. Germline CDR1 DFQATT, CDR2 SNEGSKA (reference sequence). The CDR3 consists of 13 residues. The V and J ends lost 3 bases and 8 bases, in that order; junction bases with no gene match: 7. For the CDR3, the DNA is TGCAGTGCTAGCCGGGGTAGCGGGTATGAGCAGTTCTTC. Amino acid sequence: CSASRGSGYEQFF.

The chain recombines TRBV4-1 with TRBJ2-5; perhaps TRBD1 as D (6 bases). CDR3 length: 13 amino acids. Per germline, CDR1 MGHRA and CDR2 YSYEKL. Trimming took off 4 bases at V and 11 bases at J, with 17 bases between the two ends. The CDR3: CASSRPRDNEQYF. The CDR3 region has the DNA TGCGCCAGCAGCCGGCCAAGGGACAATGAGCAGTACTTC.

Written as DNA, the CDR3 is TGTGCCAACAGAGTAACCTACGAGCAGTACTTC. Its translation: CANRVTYEQYF. This sequence joins TRBV2 and TRBJ2-7; D unresolved. The V and J ends lost 10 bases and 2 bases respectively, with 9 bases between them. CDR3 length: 11 amino acids. CDR1 and CDR2 (germline): SNHLY, FYNNEI.

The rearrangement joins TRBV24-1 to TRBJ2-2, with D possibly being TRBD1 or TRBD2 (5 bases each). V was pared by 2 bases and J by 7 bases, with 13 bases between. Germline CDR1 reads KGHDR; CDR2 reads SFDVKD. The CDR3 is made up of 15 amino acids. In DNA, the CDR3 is TGTGCCACCAGTGATTGGCAGGGCGGAGGCGGGGAGCTGTTTTTT. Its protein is CATSDWQGGGGELFF.

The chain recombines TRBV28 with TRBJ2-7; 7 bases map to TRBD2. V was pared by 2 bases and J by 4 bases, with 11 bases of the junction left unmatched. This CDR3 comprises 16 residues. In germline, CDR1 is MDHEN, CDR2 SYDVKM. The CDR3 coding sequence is TGTGCCAGCAGTTTACTTGTGGCGGGAGACTCATACGAGCAGTACTTC. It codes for CASSLLVAGDSYEQYF.

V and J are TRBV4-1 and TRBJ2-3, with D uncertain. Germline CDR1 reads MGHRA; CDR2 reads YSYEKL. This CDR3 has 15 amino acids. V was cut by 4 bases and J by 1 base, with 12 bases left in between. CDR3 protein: CASSPEMDRTDTQYF. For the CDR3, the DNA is TGCGCCAGCAGCCCAGAAATGGACCGCACAGATACGCAGTATTTT.

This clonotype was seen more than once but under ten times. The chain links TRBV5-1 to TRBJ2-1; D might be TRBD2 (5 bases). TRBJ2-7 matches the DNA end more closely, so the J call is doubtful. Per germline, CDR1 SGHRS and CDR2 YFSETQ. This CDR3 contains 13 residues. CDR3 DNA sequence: TGCGCCAGCAGCTTGACTAGTTTTAATGAGCAGTACTTC. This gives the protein CASSLTSFNEQYF.

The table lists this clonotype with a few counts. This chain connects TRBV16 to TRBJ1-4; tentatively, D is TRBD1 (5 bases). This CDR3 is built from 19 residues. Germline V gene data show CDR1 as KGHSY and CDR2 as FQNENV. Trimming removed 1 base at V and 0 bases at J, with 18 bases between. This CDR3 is CASSQYRREGKATNEKLFF. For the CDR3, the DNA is TGTGCCAGCAGCCAATACAGGAGGGAGGGGAAGGCAACTAATGAAAAACTGTTTTTT.

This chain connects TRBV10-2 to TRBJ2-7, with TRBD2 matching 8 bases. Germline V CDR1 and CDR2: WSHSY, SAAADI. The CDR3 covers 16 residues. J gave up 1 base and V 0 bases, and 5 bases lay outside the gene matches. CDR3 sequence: CASSESFSGASYEQYF. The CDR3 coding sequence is TGCGCCAGCAGTGAGTCCTTTAGCGGGGCGTCCTACGAGCAGTACTTC.

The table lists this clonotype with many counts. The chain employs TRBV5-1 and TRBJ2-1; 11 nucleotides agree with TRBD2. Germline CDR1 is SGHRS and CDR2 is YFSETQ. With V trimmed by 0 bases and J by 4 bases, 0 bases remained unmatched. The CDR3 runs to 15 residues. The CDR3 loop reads CASSLGLAGYNEQFF. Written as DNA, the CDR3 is TGCGCCAGCAGCTTGGGACTAGCGGGATACAATGAGCAGTTCTTC.

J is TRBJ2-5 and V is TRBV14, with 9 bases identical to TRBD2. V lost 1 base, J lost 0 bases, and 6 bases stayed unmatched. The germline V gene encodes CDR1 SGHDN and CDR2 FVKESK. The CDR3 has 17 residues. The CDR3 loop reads CASSQVERGAYQETQYF. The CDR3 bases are TGTGCCAGCAGCCAAGTAGAGCGGGGGGCCTACCAAGAGACCCAGTACTTC.

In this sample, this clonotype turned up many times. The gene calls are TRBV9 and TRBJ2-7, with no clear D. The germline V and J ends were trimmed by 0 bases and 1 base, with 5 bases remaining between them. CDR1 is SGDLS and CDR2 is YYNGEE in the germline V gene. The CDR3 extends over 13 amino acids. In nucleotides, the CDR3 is TGTGCCAGCAGCGTAGGAGCATCCTACGAGCAGTACTTC. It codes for CASSVGASYEQYF.

CDR3 protein: CASSEFNTGELFF. CDR3 DNA sequence: TGTGCCAGCAGTGAATTCAACACCGGGGAGCTGTTTTTT. This rearrangement joins TRBV25-1 to TRBJ2-2; no clear D. Per germline, CDR1 MGHDK and CDR2 SYGVNS. The CDR3 covers 13 residues. Trimming shortened V by 1 base and J by 2 bases, and 2 bases separated the two germline ends.

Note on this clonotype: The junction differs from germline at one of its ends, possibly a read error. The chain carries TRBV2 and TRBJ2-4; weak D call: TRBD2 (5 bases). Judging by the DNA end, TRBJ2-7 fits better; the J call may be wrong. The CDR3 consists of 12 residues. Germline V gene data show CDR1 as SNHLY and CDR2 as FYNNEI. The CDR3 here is CAGSDTSYEQYF. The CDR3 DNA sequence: TGTGCCGGCAGTGACACTAGCTACGAGCAGTACTTC.

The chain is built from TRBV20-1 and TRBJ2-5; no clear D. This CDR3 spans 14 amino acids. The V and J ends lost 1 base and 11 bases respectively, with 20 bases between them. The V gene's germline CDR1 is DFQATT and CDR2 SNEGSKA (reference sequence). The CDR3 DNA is TGCAGTGCTAGAGTCGTCCAGCGTAGTAATGAGCAGTACTTC. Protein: CSARVVQRSNEQYF.

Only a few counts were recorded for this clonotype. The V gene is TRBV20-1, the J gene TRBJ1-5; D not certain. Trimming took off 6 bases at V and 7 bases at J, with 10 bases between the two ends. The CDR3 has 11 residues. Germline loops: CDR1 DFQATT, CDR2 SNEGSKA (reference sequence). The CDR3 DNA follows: TGCAGTGCCGATGGGGAACAGCCCCAGCATTTT. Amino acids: CSADGEQPQHF.

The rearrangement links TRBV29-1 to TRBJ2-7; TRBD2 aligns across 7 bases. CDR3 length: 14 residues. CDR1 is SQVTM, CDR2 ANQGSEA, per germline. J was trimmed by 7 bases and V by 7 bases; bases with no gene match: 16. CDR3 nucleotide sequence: TGCAGCGCCCCTAGGAGCGGGGTCTACAATGAGCAGTACTTC. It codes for CSAPRSGVYNEQYF.

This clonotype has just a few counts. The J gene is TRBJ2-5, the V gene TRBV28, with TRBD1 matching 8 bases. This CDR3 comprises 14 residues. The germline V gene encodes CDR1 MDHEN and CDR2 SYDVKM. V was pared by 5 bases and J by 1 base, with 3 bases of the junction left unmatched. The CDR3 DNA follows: TGTGCCAGCAGTACCGGGACAGGCCAAGAGACCCAGTACTTC. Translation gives CASSTGTGQETQYF.

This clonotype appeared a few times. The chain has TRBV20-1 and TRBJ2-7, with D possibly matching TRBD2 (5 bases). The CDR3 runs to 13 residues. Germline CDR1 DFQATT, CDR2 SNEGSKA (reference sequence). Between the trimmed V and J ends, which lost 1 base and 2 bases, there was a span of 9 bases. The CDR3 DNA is TGCAGTGCTAGAGCGAGCGGTACCTACGAGCAGTACTTC. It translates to CSARASGTYEQYF.

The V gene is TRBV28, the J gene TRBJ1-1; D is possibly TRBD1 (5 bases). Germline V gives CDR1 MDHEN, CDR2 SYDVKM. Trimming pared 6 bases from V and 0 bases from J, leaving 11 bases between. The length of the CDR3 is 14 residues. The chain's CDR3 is CASSWTLMNTEAFF. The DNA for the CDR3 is TGTGCCAGCAGCTGGACACTCATGAACACTGAAGCTTTCTTT.

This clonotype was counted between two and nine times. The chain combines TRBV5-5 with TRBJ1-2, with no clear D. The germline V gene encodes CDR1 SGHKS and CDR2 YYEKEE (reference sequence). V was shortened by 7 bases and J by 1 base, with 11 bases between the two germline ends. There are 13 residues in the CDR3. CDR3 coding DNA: TGTGCCAGCGGTGAGGGAAATAACTATGGCTACACCTTC. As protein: CASGEGNNYGYTF.

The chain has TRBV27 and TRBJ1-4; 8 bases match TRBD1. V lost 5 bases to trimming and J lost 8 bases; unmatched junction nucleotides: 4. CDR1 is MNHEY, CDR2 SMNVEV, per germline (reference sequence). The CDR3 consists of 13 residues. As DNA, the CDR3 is TGTGCCAGCAGTGGACAGGGTATCGAAAAACTGTTTTTT. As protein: CASSGQGIEKLFF.

The CDR3 nucleotides read TGCAGTGCGATACCGGGACTAGCGGGGACGAGCACAGATACGCAGTATTTT. Translated, it gives CSAIPGLAGTSTDTQYF. The chain recombines TRBV20-1 with TRBJ2-3; TRBD2 agrees at 13 bases. V was pared by 6 bases and J by 0 bases, with 9 bases of the junction left unmatched. Germline-derived CDR1 and CDR2 are DFQATT and SNEGSKA (reference sequence). There are 17 residues in the CDR3.

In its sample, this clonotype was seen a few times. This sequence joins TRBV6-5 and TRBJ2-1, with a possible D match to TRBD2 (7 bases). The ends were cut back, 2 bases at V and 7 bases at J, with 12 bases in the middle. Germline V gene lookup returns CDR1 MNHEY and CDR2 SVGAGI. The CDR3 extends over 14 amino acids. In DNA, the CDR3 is TGTGCCAGCAGTTACGGGGGGGGGCAAAATGAGCAGTTCTTC. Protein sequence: CASSYGGGQNEQFF.